This T cell receptor (beta chain) was sequenced in a study of CD8 T cells in ankylosing spondylitis. TCRdb reanalysed the 5' RACE reads using MiXCR and keeps one entry per CDR3 protein. The sample lists roughly 180,000 distinct CDR3 sequences, 10% to 15% occurring once. This clonotype was detected ten times or more. The target antigen is unknown. V gave up 5 bases and J gave up 4 bases, with 11 bases separating them. CDR3 size: 13 residues. Germline-derived CDR1 and CDR2 are SGHVS and FNYEAQ. Study-wide results and caveats: Matched ankylosing spondylitis synovial fluid reportedly showed significant enrichment of disease-linked clones.

The V call is TRBV7-6, the J call TRBJ1-1; TRBD1 is a possible D gene (5 bases). Sequenced input: blood, either unsorted or a sorted T cell fraction (not recorded which). The TCR originated in a female donor with ankylosing spondylitis or in good health (not recorded which). DNA for the CDR3: TGTGCCAGCAGCCTACTGACAGTCACTGAAGCTTTCTTT. It encodes CASSLLTVTEAFF.